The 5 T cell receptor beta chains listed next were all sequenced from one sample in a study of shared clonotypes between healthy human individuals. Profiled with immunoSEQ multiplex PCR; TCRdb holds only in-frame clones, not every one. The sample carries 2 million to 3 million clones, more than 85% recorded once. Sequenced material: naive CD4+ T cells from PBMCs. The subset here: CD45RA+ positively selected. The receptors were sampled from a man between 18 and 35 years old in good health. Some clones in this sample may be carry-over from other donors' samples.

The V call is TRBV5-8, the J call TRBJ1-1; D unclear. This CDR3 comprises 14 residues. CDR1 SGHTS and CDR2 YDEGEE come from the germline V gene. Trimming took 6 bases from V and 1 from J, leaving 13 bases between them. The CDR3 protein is CASIFGRWNTEAFF. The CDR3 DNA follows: TGTGCCAGCATCTTCGGACGGTGGAACACTGAAGCTTTCTTT. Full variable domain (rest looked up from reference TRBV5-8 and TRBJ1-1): EAGVTQSPTHLIKTRGQQATLRCSPISGHTSVYWYQQALGLGLQFLLWYDEGEERNRGNFPPRFSGRQFPNYSSELNVNALELEDSALYLCASIFGRWNTEAFFGQGTRLTVV.

CDR3 nucleotides: TGTGCCAGTAGTACCGGCCGGCACAGCACAGATACGCAGTATTTT. The encoded protein is CASSTGRHSTDTQYF. This rearrangement joins TRBV19 to TRBJ2-3, with unresolved D. Germline lookup yields CDR1 LNHDA and CDR2 SQIVND (reference sequence). The CDR3 extends over 15 amino acids. The V end lost 4 bases, the J end lost 0 bases, and 11 bases lay between the germline ends.

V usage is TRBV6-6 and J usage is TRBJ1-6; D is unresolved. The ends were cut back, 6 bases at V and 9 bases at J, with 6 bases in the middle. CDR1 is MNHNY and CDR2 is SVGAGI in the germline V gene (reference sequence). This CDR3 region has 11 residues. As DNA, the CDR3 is TGTGCCAGCAGCGCAGGTTCACCCCTCCACTTT. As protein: CASSAGSPLHF.

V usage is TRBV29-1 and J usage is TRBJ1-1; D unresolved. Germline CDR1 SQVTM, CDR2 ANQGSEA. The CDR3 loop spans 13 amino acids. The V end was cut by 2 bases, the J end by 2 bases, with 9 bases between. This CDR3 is CSVEYQTNTEAFF. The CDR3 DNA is TGCAGCGTTGAATATCAGACAAACACTGAAGCTTTCTTT. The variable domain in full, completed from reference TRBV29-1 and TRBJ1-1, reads SAVISQKPSRDICQRGTSLTIQCQVDSQVTMMFWYRQQPGQSLTLIATANQGSEATYESGFVIDKFPISRPNLTFSTLTVSNMSPEDSSIYLCSVEYQTNTEAFFGQGTRLTVV.

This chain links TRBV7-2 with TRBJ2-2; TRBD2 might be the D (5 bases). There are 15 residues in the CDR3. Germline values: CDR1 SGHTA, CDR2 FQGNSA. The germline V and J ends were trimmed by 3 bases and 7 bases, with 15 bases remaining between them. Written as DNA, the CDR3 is TGTGCCAGCAGCTTCCTAGGCGGGTTAGGCGGGGAGCTGTTTTTT. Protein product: CASSFLGGLGGELFF.